The 17 T cell receptor beta chains in this list originate from one sample, sequenced in a study of T cell repertoires in cytomegalovirus infection (dated by TCRdb to about 2019). Sequencing used an Illumina HiSeq 1500. TCRdb cleaned the public reads at Q25 with fastp, built clones with MiXCR and kept in-frame beta chains. Each CDR3 protein appears once, grouped with its most common genes and DNA. Present in this sample are approximately 270,000 distinct CDR3 sequences, about 20% of which were seen just once. Jointly, the top ten make up approximately 19% of the sample. What these receptors recognize is not known. The intended sense of this specimen's treatment or condition label: in vitro stimulation with specific CMV peptide epitopes to enrich CMV-specific T cells. The sequencing used cultured PBMCs, collected from culture after CMV antigen stimulation. All receptors derive from a human donor in good health (CMV status not recorded). Some clones in this sample may be carry-over from other donors' samples.

This clonotype showed up many times. The rearrangement uses TRBV7-2 and TRBJ2-1, with D tentatively TRBD2 (5 bases). This CDR3 has 15 amino acids. V was cut by 1 base and J by 0 bases, with 7 bases left in between. In germline, CDR1 is SGHTA, CDR2 FQGNSA. CDR3 sequence reads: CASSLEAASYNEQFF. DNA for the CDR3: TGTGCCAGCAGCTTAGAAGCGGCCTCCTACAATGAGCAGTTCTTC.

The rearrangement joins TRBV27 to TRBJ2-3; no definite D call. Trimming took off 2 bases at V and 2 bases at J, with 11 bases between the two ends. CDR1 is MNHEY and CDR2 is SMNVEV in the germline V gene (reference sequence). The CDR3 runs 15 residues. CDR3 coding DNA: TGTGCCAGCAGTTTAGAGGCCGGAAACACAGATACGCAGTATTTT. Residues: CASSLEAGNTDTQYF.

This clonotype has ten or more counts. The chain recombines TRBV7-8 with TRBJ2-1, with 10 positions matching TRBD1. Per germline, CDR1 SGHVS and CDR2 FQNEAQ. This CDR3 spans 19 amino acids. With V trimmed by 2 bases and J by 5 bases, 15 bases remained unmatched. The CDR3 sequence: CASSLSLRRTGGRNNEQFF. CDR3 sequence (DNA): TGTGCCAGCAGCTTAAGTTTGAGAAGGACAGGGGGGAGGAACAATGAGCAGTTCTTC.

V usage is TRBV19 and J usage is TRBJ2-6; possible D gene TRBD1, 5 bases. Deletions cut 5 bases from V and 2 bases from J, with 7 bases between. This CDR3 contains 14 residues. Germline V gene data show CDR1 as LNHDA and CDR2 as SQIVND (reference sequence). Here the CDR3 reads CASSQGAGANVLTF. CDR3 nucleotides: TGTGCCAGTAGTCAAGGGGCTGGGGCCAACGTCCTGACTTTC.

This clonotype was seen a few times. For the CDR3, the DNA is TGTGCCAGCAGACCGGGACAGGGAAGGCCTGGGGCCAACGTCCTGACTTTC. Residues: CASRPGQGRPGANVLTF. V and J are TRBV12-3 or TRBV12-4 and TRBJ2-6, with 9 bases that match TRBD1. The V gene end was trimmed by 6 bases and the J gene end by 2 bases; junction bases not matched to a gene: 8. CDR3 length: 17 amino acids.

This clonotype showed up many times. This chain joins TRBV7-9 and TRBJ1-1; D is perhaps TRBD1 (6 bases). Trimming cost V 2 bases and J 6 bases, with 16 bases left between them. Germline V gene data show CDR1 as SEHNR and CDR2 as FQNEAQ (reference sequence). The CDR3 sequence is 15 residues long. CDR3 nucleotides: TGTGCCAGCAGCTTATTGGCAGGGGAGGGTTCTGAAGCTTTCTTT. This translates into CASSLLAGEGSEAFF.

This clonotype has at least ten counts. The chain is built from TRBV28 and TRBJ2-7; D remains ambiguous. CDR3 length: 16 residues. Germline lookup yields CDR1 MDHEN and CDR2 SYDVKM. The germline V and J ends were trimmed by 3 bases and 0 bases, with 15 bases remaining between them. Here the CDR3 DNA reads TGTGCCAGCAGTTTCGGATGGGTTCGAGGCTCCTACGAGCAGTACTTC. As protein: CASSFGWVRGSYEQYF. Supplemented by reference TRBV28 and TRBJ2-7, the full variable domain reads DVKVTQSSRYLVKRTGEKVFLECVQDMDHENMFWYRQDPGLGLRLIYFSYDVKMKEKGDIPEGYSVSREKKERFSLILESASTNQTSMYLCASSFGWVRGSYEQYFGPGTRLTVT.

This chain connects TRBV7-8 to TRBJ2-5; 10 nucleotides match TRBD2. CDR1 and CDR2 from the germline V gene are SGHVS and FQNEAQ. The CDR3 length is 16 residues. J was trimmed by 0 bases and V by 2 bases; bases with no gene match: 3. CDR3 region: CASSLSLAGDQETQYF. CDR3 nucleotide sequence: TGTGCCAGCAGCTTATCGCTAGCGGGGGACCAAGAGACCCAGTACTTC. Full variable domain (remainder filled in from reference TRBV7-8 and TRBJ2-5): GAGVSQSPRYKVAKRGQDVALRCDPISGHVSLFWYQQALGQGPEFLTYFQNEAQLDKSGLPSDRFFAERPEGSVSTLKIQRTQQEDSAVYLCASSLSLAGDQETQYFGPGTRLLVL.

Regarding this clonotype: A much larger clone sits a single nucleotide away, making a read error possible. J is TRBJ1-2 and V is TRBV5-5; the D gene is possibly TRBD1 (5 bases). CDR1 and CDR2 (germline): SGHKS, YYEKEE (reference sequence). V was trimmed by 6 bases and J by 8 bases, leaving 23 bases between them. The CDR3 runs 15 residues. The CDR3 nucleotides read TGTGCCAGCACCCGGGAGTTGGTGCAGGGTCGCGGCTACACCTTC. It translates to CASTRELVQGRGYTF. Full variable domain (remainder filled in from reference TRBV5-5 and TRBJ1-2): DAGVTQSPTHLIKTRGQQVTLRCSPISGHKSVSWYQQVLGQGPQFIFQYYEKEERGRGNFPDRFSARQFPNYSSELNVNALLLGDSALYLCASTRELVQGRGYTFGSGTRLTVV.

The rearrangement links TRBV6-2 or TRBV6-3 to TRBJ2-1; 7 bases map to TRBD1. Trimming cost V 4 bases and J 3 bases; bases outside gene matches: 3. The CDR3 extends over 14 amino acids. From germline, CDR1 is MNHEY and CDR2 SVGEGT. The DNA for the CDR3 is TGTGCCAGCAGTTCGCCAGGGGGCTACAATGAGCAGTTCTTC. This gives the protein CASSSPGGYNEQFF.

Here the CDR3 reads CASRLRYPPQHF. The CDR3, as DNA: TGTGCCAGCAGACTAAGGTACCCGCCCCAGCATTTT. The genes are TRBV6-2 or TRBV6-3 and TRBJ1-5; D is unresolved. With 6 bases removed from V and 9 bases from J, the gap between germline ends came to 12 bases. Germline assignment: CDR1 MNHEY and CDR2 SVGEGT. The length of the CDR3 is 12 residues.

V gene TRBV27 combines with J gene TRBJ2-1; a possible D gene is TRBD2 (5 bases). V was cut by 6 bases and J by 4 bases, with 10 bases left in between. Germline loops: CDR1 MNHEY, CDR2 SMNVEV (reference sequence). CDR3 length: 13 residues. CDR3 loop: CASRGVGYNEQFF. Written as DNA, the CDR3 is TGTGCCAGCAGGGGAGTTGGGTACAATGAGCAGTTCTTC.

The DNA for the CDR3 is TGTGCCAGCAGCTTAGGGGGGACTAGCGGGATCTACAATGAGCAGTTCTTC. Protein product: CASSLGGTSGIYNEQFF. The chain carries TRBV7-4 and TRBJ2-1, with TRBD2 matching 13 bases. The CDR3 has 17 amino acids. Trimming cost V 1 base and J 3 bases; bases outside gene matches: 3. Germline CDR1 SGHVT, CDR2 SQSDAQ.

This chain joins TRBV11-2 and TRBJ2-1; unclear D gene. The CDR3 extends over 13 amino acids. Germline V gives CDR1 SGHAT, CDR2 FQNNGV. Trimming removed 0 bases at V and 6 bases at J, with 6 bases between. CDR3 loop: CASSLDRVNEQFF. DNA for the CDR3: TGTGCCAGCAGCTTAGATCGTGTCAATGAGCAGTTCTTC.

This clonotype was observed a few times. Here the CDR3 DNA reads TGTGCCACCGGACAGGGATGGGATTCACCCCTCCACTTT. As protein: CATGQGWDSPLHF. The V gene is TRBV10-3, the J gene TRBJ1-6, with 8 nucleotides matching TRBD1. The CDR3 totals 13 residues. V lost 10 bases, J lost 8 bases, and 7 bases stayed unmatched. Germline lookup yields CDR1 ENHRY and CDR2 SYGVKD.

J is TRBJ2-2 and V is TRBV23-1; a possible D gene is TRBD1 (6 bases). TRBV23-1 is assigned to the ORF class and has an uncertain function. This CDR3 is 15 amino acids long. Between the trimmed V and J ends, which lost 3 bases and 2 bases, there was a span of 10 bases. The CDR3 DNA sequence: TGCGCCAGCAGTCACCCGGACAGAAACACCGGGGAGCTGTTTTTT. Protein: CASSHPDRNTGELFF.

The J gene is TRBJ2-7, the V gene TRBV27; 8 bases match TRBD1. CDR1 MNHEY and CDR2 SMNVEV come from the germline V gene (reference sequence). The CDR3 spans 14 residues. The ends lost 2 bases at V and 6 bases at J; junction bases unmatched: 6. In nucleotides, the CDR3 is TGTGCCAGCAGTTTAAGGCAGGGGGCAGTCGAGCAGTACTTC. This translates into CASSLRQGAVEQYF.